This T cell receptor beta chain originates from a study of T cell clones after liver transplantation (dated by TCRdb to between 2018 and 2021). Some background on the complete study: The samples were obtained from ITN030ST, a randomized trial that attempted immunosuppression withdrawal within 2 years after liver transplantation. Tolerance meant complete immunosuppression withdrawal for at least one year without liver enzymes rising beyond twice the upper limit of normal. Of the 8 liver transplant recipients making up the studied cohort, 3 were classified as tolerant and 5 as non-tolerant. Until randomization at 12-24 months post-transplant, subjects were given standard immunosuppression, with no induction therapy. Blood samples were collected pre-transplant, then pre-randomization ahead of withdrawal, and finally post-randomization once withdrawal had either been completed or failed. Of the eight recipients, a few were HCV-positive, while the remaining recipients had been transplanted for non-autoimmune, non-viral indications. As an antigen-independent comparator for the donor-reactive sequences, third party-reactive TCRbeta sequences from pre-transplant MLRs were identified as well. Donor-reactive T cell clones were identified by TCRbeta sequencing after a pre-transplant mixed lymphocyte reaction and then tracked in post-transplant blood.

In the case of this clone: The antigen it recognizes is unknown. No much larger clone exists at a distance of one base, and base qualities are not known.

Thawed unstimulated PBMCs were stained for CD3, CD4 and CD8 and FACS-sorted into CD3+CD4+ and CD3+CD8+ populations. All 8 studied subjects were randomized to withdrawal of immunosuppression. The Qiagen DNeasy Blood and Tissue Kit was used for isolation of genomic DNA. Counted from cysteine to phenylalanine, this CDR3 has 16 amino acids. This entry keeps only the CDR3 DNA: 48 bases, framed from base 1. The germline V gene specifies SGHRS as CDR1 and YFSETQ as CDR2. V sheds 3 bases and J sheds 6 bases, leaving 19 bases between their ends. The study at large found these results: Without allograft tissue specimens, donor-reactive T cells may have migrated into the graft rather than being deleted. Circulating donor-reactive CD4 TCRbeta sequences fell significantly post-transplant in most of the 8 subjects, irrespective of tolerance or HCV status. Low numbers of available donor cells limited the measurable donor-reactive repertoire in two subjects. Because of small, heterogeneous patient numbers and non-standardized post-transplant time points, the conclusions were only preliminary. A greater decline was seen for donor-reactive sequences than for third party-reactive sequences, suggesting partial antigen-specific deletion unrelated to withdrawal success. When repertoire turnover was accounted for, significantly reduced detection of donor-reactive sequences was found in 7 of 8 subjects for CD4 and in 8 of 8 subjects for CD8.

High-throughput TCRbeta CDR3 sequencing of frozen genomic DNA was performed by immunoSEQ, including PCR amplification, mapping, bias correction and internal controls. The original pipeline was this. Productive rearrangements were retained, and unique TCRbeta sequences were defined by the CDR3 nucleotide sequence together with the V and J gene. Donor-reactive sequences required at least 5-fold expansion in CFSE-low cells versus unstimulated pre-transplant cells and at least 0.01% frequency. To ensure at least 90% detection power, minimum frequency thresholds were set for each subject based on that subject's lowest-template unstimulated sample. Jensen-Shannon divergence between the top 1000 TCRbeta sequences post- versus pre-transplant served as the measure of repertoire turnover. Two-sided Fisher's exact tests were used to test for changes in the detection of donor-reactive sequences. Sourced from immuneACCESS, this table was stored by TCRdb with only in-frame sequences that have V and J called. A share of the clones is absent; for the studies checked, an unresolved V gene accounts for under half, and the remainder has no known explanation. The V and J calls and clone size come from that table; D and trimming were worked out from the DNA. The sample table contains over 14,000 clones; only one count was recorded for more than 65% of them. Approximately 28% of the sample belongs to the ten largest clones.

The clonotype was recovered from a human patient who received a liver transplant. Post transplant, some T cells may arise from the graft donor. The chain uses TRBV5-1 and TRBJ2-1; TRBD2 is a weak D gene call, 6 bases matching. The input for sequencing was CD8+ T cells from blood, taken approximately 45 months after liver transplant. The DNA reads as follows: TGCGCCAGCAGCTCAAGCCGGGCTAGCGAGGGCAATGAGCAGTTCTTC. The translation is CASSSSRASEGNEQFF.